This T cell receptor (beta chain) was sequenced during a study of Graves' ophthalmopathy and Graves' hyperthyroidism. The CDR3 contains 13 residues. CDR1 is SNHLY and CDR2 is FYNNEI in the germline V gene. V was shortened by 7 bases and J by 6 bases, with 15 bases between the two germline ends. This clonotype was detected only a few times. Beta-chain TCR CDR3 regions were amplified from RNA transcripts. HTBI primers served in a first-round RT-PCR, which a second-round multiplex PCR followed. Using its own MiXCR run on the multiplex PCR reads, TCRdb lists one record per CDR3 protein. The data hold approximately 410,000 distinct CDR3 sequences, with 15% to 17% observed a single time.

The sample was peripheral blood. The chain combines TRBV2 with TRBJ1-1; D might be TRBD1 (6 bases). This receptor was taken from a woman aged 18-29 years with stable Graves' hyperthyroidism. The CDR3 DNA follows: TGTGCCAGCAAGGGGGGGGGTTTTGCTGAAGCTTTCTTT. Its translation: CASKGGGFAEAFF.